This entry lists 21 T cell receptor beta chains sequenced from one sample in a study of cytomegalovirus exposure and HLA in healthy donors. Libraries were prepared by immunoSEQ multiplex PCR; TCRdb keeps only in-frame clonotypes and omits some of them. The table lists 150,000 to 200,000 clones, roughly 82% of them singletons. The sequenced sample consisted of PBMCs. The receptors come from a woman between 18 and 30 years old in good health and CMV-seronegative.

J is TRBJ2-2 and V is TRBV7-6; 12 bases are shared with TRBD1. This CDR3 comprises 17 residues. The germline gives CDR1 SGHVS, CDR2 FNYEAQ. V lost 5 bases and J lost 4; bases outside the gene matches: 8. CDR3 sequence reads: CASSRLGQGAGTGELFF. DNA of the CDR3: TGTGCCAGCAGCCGACTGGGACAGGGGGCCGGCACCGGGGAGCTGTTTTTT.

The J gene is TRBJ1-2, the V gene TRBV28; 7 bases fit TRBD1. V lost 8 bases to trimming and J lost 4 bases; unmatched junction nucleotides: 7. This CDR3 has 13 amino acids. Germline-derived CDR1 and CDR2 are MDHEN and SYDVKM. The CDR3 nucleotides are TGTGCCAGCGGCCCCGGGACAGTCTATGGCTACACCTTC. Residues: CASGPGTVYGYTF.

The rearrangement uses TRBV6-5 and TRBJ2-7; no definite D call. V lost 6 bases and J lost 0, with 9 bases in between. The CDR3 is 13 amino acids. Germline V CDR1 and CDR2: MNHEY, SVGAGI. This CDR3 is CASSPTTSYEQYF. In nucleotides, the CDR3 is TGTGCCAGCAGCCCCACAACCTCCTACGAGCAGTACTTC.

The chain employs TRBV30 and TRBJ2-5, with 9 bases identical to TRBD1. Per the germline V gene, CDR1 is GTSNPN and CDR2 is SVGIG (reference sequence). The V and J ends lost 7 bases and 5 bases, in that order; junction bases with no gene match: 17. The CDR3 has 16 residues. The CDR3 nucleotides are TGTGCCTCTCACCCGGGACAGGGAAATCGAGTGGAGACCCAGTACTTC. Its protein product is CASHPGQGNRVETQYF.

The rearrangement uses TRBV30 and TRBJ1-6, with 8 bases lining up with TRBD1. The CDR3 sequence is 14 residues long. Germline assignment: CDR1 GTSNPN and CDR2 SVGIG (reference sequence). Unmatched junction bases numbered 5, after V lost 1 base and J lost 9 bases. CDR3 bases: TGTGCCTGGAGTGCCGGGACAGGACTTTCACCCCTCCACTTT. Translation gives CAWSAGTGLSPLHF. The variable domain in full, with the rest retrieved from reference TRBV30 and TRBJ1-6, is SQTIHQWPATLVQPVGSPLSLECTVEGTSNPNLYWYRQAAGRGLQLLFYSVGIGQISSEVPQNLSASRPQDRQFILSSKKLLLSDSGFYLCAWSAGTGLSPLHFGNGTRLTVT.

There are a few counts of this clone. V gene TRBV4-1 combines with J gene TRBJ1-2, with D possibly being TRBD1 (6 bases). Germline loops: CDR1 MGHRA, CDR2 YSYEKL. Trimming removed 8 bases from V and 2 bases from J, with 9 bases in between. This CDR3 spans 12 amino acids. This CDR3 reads CASSGHNYGYTF. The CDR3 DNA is TGCGCCAGCTCGGGACACAACTATGGCTACACCTTC.

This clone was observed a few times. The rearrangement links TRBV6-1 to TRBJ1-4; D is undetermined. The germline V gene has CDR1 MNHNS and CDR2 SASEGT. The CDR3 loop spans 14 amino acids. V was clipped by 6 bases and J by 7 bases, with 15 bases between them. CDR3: CASSHVVSLEKLFF. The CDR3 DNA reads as TGTGCCAGCAGCCACGTTGTGAGTCTTGAAAAACTGTTTTTT.

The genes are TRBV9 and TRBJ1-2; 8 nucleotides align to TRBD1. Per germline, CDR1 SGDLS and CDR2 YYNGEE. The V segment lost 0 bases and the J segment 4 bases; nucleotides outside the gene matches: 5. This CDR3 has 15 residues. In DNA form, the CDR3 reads TGTGCCAGCAGCGTAGCCGGGACAGGATTCTATGGCTACACCTTC. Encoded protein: CASSVAGTGFYGYTF.

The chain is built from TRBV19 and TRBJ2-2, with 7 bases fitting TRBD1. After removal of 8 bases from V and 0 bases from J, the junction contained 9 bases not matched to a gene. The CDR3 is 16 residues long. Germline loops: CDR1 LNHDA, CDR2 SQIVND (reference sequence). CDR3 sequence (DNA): TGTGCCAGTTCTCCGTGGACAGGAGCGAACACCGGGGAGCTGTTTTTT. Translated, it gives CASSPWTGANTGELFF.

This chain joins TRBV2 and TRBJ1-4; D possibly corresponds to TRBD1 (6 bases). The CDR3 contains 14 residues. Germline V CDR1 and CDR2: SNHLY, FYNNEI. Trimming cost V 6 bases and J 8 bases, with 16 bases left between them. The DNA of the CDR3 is TGTGCCAGCAGAAGGACAGAAAAGGGGGAAAAACTGTTTTTT. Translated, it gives CASRRTEKGEKLFF.

The DNA of the CDR3 is TGCAGCGTGCACAGTGACGGGGAGCTGTTTTTT. Amino acid sequence: CSVHSDGELFF. The rearrangement links TRBV29-1 to TRBJ2-2; D call uncertain. Trimming removed 6 bases from V and 7 bases from J, with 9 bases in between. Germline V gene data show CDR1 as SQVTM and CDR2 as ANQGSEA. The CDR3 runs to 11 residues.

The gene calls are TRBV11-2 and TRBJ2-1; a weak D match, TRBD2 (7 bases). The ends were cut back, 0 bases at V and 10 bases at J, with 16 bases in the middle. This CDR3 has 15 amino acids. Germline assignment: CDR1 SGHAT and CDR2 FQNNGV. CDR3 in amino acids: CASSLELLGGLEQFF. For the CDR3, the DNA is TGTGCCAGCAGCTTAGAGCTGCTGGGGGGGCTGGAGCAGTTCTTC.

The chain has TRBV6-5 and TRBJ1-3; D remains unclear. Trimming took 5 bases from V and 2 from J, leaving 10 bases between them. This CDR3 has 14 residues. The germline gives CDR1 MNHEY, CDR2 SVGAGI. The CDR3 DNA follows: TGTGCCAGCAGTCCACAGTCCCCTGGAAACACCATATATTTT. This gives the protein CASSPQSPGNTIYF.

The CDR3 DNA reads TGCGCCAGCAGCTTGGGACAGGGGGCTGGCTATGGCTACACCTTC. It specifies CASSLGQGAGYGYTF. The rearrangement uses TRBV5-1 and TRBJ1-2; 10 bases fit TRBD1. This CDR3 is built from 15 residues. Germline lookup yields CDR1 SGHRS and CDR2 YFSETQ. The V segment lost 0 bases and the J segment 4 bases; nucleotides outside the gene matches: 3.

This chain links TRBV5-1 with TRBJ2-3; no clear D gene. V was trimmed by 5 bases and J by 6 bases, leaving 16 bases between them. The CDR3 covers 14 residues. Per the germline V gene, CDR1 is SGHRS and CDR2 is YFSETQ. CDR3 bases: TGCGCCAGCAGAGCCGCCTTTAACTCGGATACGCAGTATTTT. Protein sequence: CASRAAFNSDTQYF. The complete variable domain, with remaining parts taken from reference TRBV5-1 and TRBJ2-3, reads KAGVTQTPRYLIKTRGQQVTLSCSPISGHRSVSWYQQTPGQGLQFLFEYFSETQRNKGNFPGRFSGRQFSNSRSEMNVSTLELGDSALYLCASRAAFNSDTQYFGPGTRLTVL.

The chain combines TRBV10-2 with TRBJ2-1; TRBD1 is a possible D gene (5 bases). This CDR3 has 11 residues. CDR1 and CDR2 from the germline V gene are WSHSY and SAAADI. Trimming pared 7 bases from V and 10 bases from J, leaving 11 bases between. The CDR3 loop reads CASKISGEQFF. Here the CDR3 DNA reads TGCGCCAGCAAGATATCAGGGGAGCAGTTCTTC.

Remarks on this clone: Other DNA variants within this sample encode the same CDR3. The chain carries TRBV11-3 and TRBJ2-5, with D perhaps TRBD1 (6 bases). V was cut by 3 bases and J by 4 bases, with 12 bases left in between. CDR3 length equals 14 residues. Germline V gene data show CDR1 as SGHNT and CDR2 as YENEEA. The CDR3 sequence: CASSLGLGGETQYF. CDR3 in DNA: TGTGCCAGCAGCTTGGGGTTAGGGGGAGAGACCCAGTACTTC.

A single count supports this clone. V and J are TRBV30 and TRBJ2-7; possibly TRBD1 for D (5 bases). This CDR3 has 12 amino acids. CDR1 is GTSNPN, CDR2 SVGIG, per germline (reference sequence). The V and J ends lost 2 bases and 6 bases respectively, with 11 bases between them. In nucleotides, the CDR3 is TGTGCCTGGAGTAAAGGGGTGGGCGAGCAGTACTTC. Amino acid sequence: CAWSKGVGEQYF.

DNA for the CDR3: TGTGCCACCCGGGGGGGGGAGAAAACTGAAGCTTTCTTT. Protein product: CATRGGEKTEAFF. V and J are TRBV6-1 and TRBJ1-1; D perhaps matches TRBD1 (5 bases). The germline CDR1 and CDR2 sequences are MNHNS and SASEGT. The CDR3 spans 13 residues. V was cut by 10 bases and J by 5 bases, with 17 bases left in between.

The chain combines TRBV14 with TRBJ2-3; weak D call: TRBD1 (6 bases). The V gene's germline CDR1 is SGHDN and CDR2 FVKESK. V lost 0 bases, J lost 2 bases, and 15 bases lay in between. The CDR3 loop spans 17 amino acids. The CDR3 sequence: CASSQDLTGMFTDTQYF. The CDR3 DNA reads TGTGCCAGCAGCCAAGATCTCACAGGGATGTTCACAGATACGCAGTATTTT.

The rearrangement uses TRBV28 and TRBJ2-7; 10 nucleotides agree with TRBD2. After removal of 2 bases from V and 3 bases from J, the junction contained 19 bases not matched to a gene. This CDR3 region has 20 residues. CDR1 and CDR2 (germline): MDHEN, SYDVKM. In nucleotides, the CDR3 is TGTGCCAGCAGTTTAACGCTCCAGGGAAGAAGCGGGAGGGCAAACTACGAGCAGTACTTC. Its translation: CASSLTLQGRSGRANYEQYF.